This TCR beta chain came from a study of graft-versus-host responses after intestinal transplantation. Study information: Anti-thymocyte globulin induction was given to all recipients, followed by tacrolimus and steroids for around three years.

The V and J ends lost 11 bases and 5 bases respectively, with 28 bases between them. In germline, CDR1 is SNHLY, CDR2 FYNNEI. The CDR3 is 16 residues long. The table came from immunoSEQ multiplex PCR; TCRdb's copy has only in-frame clones and leaves some out. The table includes about 41,000 clones, about 95% detected once. About this clone: Its antigen is as yet unknown.

Study-level points and caveats: Early post-transplant HvG declines were associated with peak circulating GvH clone levels. Those patients showing graft-donor T cell macrochimerism displayed high graft-versus-host to host-versus-graft clonal ratios in allografts.

Source: unstimulated CD8+ T cells sorted from spleen or lymph node cells, taken before transplant. The genes are TRBV2 and TRBJ2-7; D possibly corresponds to TRBD1 (6 bases). This receptor was taken from a human donor who was the organ donor for an intestinal transplant. CDR3 in DNA: TGTGCCTATCGTACTATACAGGGATTTGAATGTAACGAGCAGTACTTC. It codes for CAYRTIQGFECNEQYF.